This TCR beta chain was sequenced for a study of OX40 agonist ivuxolimab in advanced cancers. About the study: Prior anti-PD-1, anti-PD-L1 or anti-CTLA-4 therapy did not bar entry, and about 40% had some. General study points: At 0.1 to 3.0 mg/kg and by week 6, clonal expansion occurred in CD4+ and CD8+ blood T cells. The work left the antigen specificity of expanded peripheral T cells undetermined. Among the lowest peripheral clonal expansion occurred in 0.1-3.0 mg/kg partial responders.

Clones were read by immunoSEQ multiplex PCR, and TCRdb kept only the in-frame ones, dropping some. The repertoire has around 48,000 clones, roughly 83% of them found once; the top ten carry 1% to 1.3%. Of note for this clone: Its antigen remains unknown.

Trimming took off 4 bases at V and 6 bases at J, with 5 bases between the two ends. The CDR3 is 12 amino acids. Germline V gene data show CDR1 as SGHDT and CDR2 as YYEEEE. The V call is TRBV5-6, the J call TRBJ1-6; D remains unclear. The input for sequencing was CD4+ or CD8+ T cells sorted from blood, taken in a trial of the OX40 agonist ivuxolimab. This clonotype was sampled from an adult with an advanced solid tumor such as melanoma, head and neck, liver or kidney cancer. As DNA, the CDR3 is TGTGCCAGCAGCCTTATTAATTCACCCCTCCACTTT. Translated: CASSLINSPLHF.